Here is one T cell receptor beta chain with its context. The antigen it recognizes is unknown. No per-base quality is available; no much larger clone lies one base away. The entry originates in a study of cytomegalovirus exposure and HLA in healthy donors (dated by TCRdb to the late 2010s). Notes on the research overall: An earlier analysis of more than 550 of the donors reported around 280 Gb of sequence data and 95 million to 130 million unique TCR beta sequences obtained from around 190 million T cells. Approximately 330 gigabases of sequencing data and 70 million to 95 million unique TCR sequences made up an early release that covered roughly 670 HLA-typed donors. The genetic ancestry cluster associated with self-reported Caucasian donors included 81% of the roughly 360 genotyped donors. The study aimed to test whether signatures of past pathogen exposure could be identified by cataloging public T cell receptors. The study used immunosequencing to profile the T cell repertoires of several hundred subjects and linked those repertoires to cytomegalovirus serostatus. Along with the roughly 670-subject first cohort, a separate validation cohort of approximately 110 different subjects was used. High-throughput TCR immunosequencing, statistical association of individual TCRs with disease status, and machine learning were combined to predict cytomegalovirus infection status. In a later analysis, previously published TCR beta repertoires from 666 donors were re-analyzed and high-resolution HLA genotyping was added so that TCR occurrence patterns could be studied. The later analysis used no new phenotypic data to find candidate immune exposures, relying instead on TCR beta sequences and their occurrence across donors. In an earlier analysis of 587 of the donors, high-throughput TCR beta sequencing was used to judge whether each TCR beta V gene segment behaved as functional or pseudogenic. Donor age, sex, ethnicity and CMV serostatus were collected together with the repertoire data. A later genetic analysis took genome-wide SNP genotypes for 398 of the 666 donors and used that subset as a discovery cohort. All discovery cohort repertoires had been generated using a single sequencing platform. Both class I and class II loci were covered by HLA typing, at four-digit resolution. The number of donors typed differed by locus, with roughly 629-640 for A, B, C, DRB1 and DQB1, roughly 550 for DQA1, 600 to 610 for DPA1, and about 450 for DPB1. Four or five DR-DQ haplotypes were handled as single units for association and clustering because linkage in the cohort was strong. On average, roughly 250,000 unique TCR beta nucleotide sequences were sequenced per donor among 398 genotyped donors of the cohort, with roughly 18% of those sequences being non-productive.

The full study reports these points: The authors suggested that the approach could potentially be extended to other disease states and immunological phenotypes. Approximately 16 rarely observed V segments, including chromosome 9 orphons, were excluded from the earlier analysis of some 590 of the donors because counts were too low. Broadly in line with IMGT annotations, most TCR beta V segments showed up in productive rearrangements about 90% or about 30% of the time in an earlier analysis of around 550 of the donors. The classifier was reported to diagnose cytomegalovirus status with high specificity and sensitivity in both the original cohort and the validation cohort. While some public TCRs were present in many individuals, most TCR sequences turned up only very rarely across donors. V-gene and J-gene trimming of TCR beta chains was associated with a missense DCLRE1C variant in a later genetic analysis, and the association was replicated in an independent cohort. A further reported finding was that TCR beta sequences accurately predicted the HLA-A and HLA-B alleles for most subjects in the first cohort. The sequencing pipeline was judged likely to have produced a cluster of highly shared sequence variants as a technical artifact. A later analysis found that TCR association rates varied across HLA loci, with DRB1 alleles showing the most associated TCRs and HLA-C alleles the fewest. For the cohort, immune exposure information was limited to CMV serostatus. In a later genetic analysis, fewer N-insertions in productive TCRs were reported among donors in an Asian-associated ancestry cluster than the approximately 710-donor mean. Presence/absence analyses assumed roughly uniform sequencing depth across donors, an assumption that may not hold. Only TCR beta chains were sequenced in this cohort, and the absence of alpha or paired-chain data limited detectable features. Because HLA typing was missing for some donors at each locus, association tests included only the typed subset. A later analysis found that HLA-associated TCR beta chains were more clonally expanded and had lower generation probabilities than equally common non-associated chains. The study gave a list of some 150 TCR beta chains associated with cytomegalovirus. Correlated functional status among segregating V segments might be attributable to linkage disequilibrium, but an unknown experimental factor could not be ruled out. A later analysis reported that several top co-occurrence clusters appeared linked to parvovirus B19, influenza, CMV and Epstein-Barr virus. Specific HLA alleles were associated with around 18,000 TCR beta sequences at a false discovery rate of 0.05 in a later analysis. In vitro tests confirmed that a few of the cytomegalovirus-associated TCR beta chains recognize cytomegalovirus antigens. A later analysis found that most CMV-associated TCR beta chains appeared HLA-restricted, with HLA associations seemingly driven largely by CMV exposure. Strong co-occurrence of HLA alleles, especially DR and DQ, made assigning TCR associations to individual alleles difficult. The 87-base-pair reads could not distinguish some IMGT-functional V segments, including TRBV6-2 and TRBV6-3, so those segments were excluded.

Trimming leaves V shorter by 4 bases and J shorter by 5 bases, with the junction holding 12 bases beyond the gene matches. Measured from the cysteine to the phenylalanine, the CDR3 is 16 residues long. The kept DNA is CDR3 alone, 48 bases in frame from the first base. CDR1 and CDR2, looked up from the germline V gene (reference sequence), are SGHNT and YYREEE. The cohort consisted of 600 to 700 healthy bone marrow donors. At the time of sampling, all cohort members were nominally healthy, though unrecorded immune exposures were likely present. The donor tested CMV seropositive and was one of the 289 seropositive cohort members. A peripheral blood sample was collected from each donor, and TCR beta sequencing was performed on peripheral blood mononuclear cells. Genomic DNA extraction from the blood cell samples was performed with the Qiagen DNeasy Blood Extraction Kit. Preparation of the library involved the immunoSEQ multiplex PCR assay. A mixture of 60 forward primers for TCR Vbeta segments and 13 reverse primers for TCR Jbeta segments was used in the multiplex PCR. Amplification of the CDR3 region of rearranged TCR beta genes was performed with a multiplex PCR assay on genomic DNA. Amplified TCR beta libraries were sequenced as 87-base-pair reads on the Illumina HiSeq System. Regarding the original processing steps: Across the 700 or so repertoires, a later analysis counted about 81 million unique TCR beta chains, 9.5 million to 12 million of which were shared by at least two donors. To remove PCR and sequencing errors, raw reads were error-corrected and collapsed into unique sequences using a nearest-neighbor algorithm that merged closely related sequences. Alignment of CDR3 sequences to IMGT reference sequences was used to assign V, D and J gene segments. For a sequence to be retained, a match of at least six nucleotides to both a V gene segment and a J gene segment was required. A rearrangement counted as productive if the CDR3 had no stop codons and remained in frame with V and J, and every other rearrangement counted as non-productive. CDR3 was defined by IMGT convention, running from the second conserved V-encoded cysteine to the conserved J-encoded phenylalanine. The earlier analysis of some 600 of the donors excluded sequences that lacked an unambiguous match to a single V gene segment. In an earlier analysis of approximately 610 of the donors, V segments were called functional above 56.7% productive rearrangements and were called segregating when the between-donor standard deviation exceeded 5%. A statistical classification framework was developed to diagnose cytomegalovirus status using the catalog of TCR beta chain sequences. V and J gene assignment, in a later analysis, came from comparing TCR nucleotide sequences with IMGT/GENE-DB human TR gene sequences. A later analysis assigned CDR3 sequences and most-parsimonious VDJ recombination scenarios with the TCRdist pipeline. In a later analysis, each TCR beta chain was defined by its CDR3 amino acid sequence together with its V-gene family, and reads without a unique V-gene family were excluded. To address suspected cross-contamination and a sequencing artifact, a later analysis removed a few hundred highly shared, low-generation-probability nucleotide sequences. In a later analysis, a clonal expansion index was calculated for each public chain from normalized within-repertoire ranks of inferred template counts. In a later analysis, generation probabilities were computed with a VDJ recombination model fitted to out-of-frame rearrangements, and the resulting probabilities were checked against IGoR. In a later analysis, hypergeometric tests were used to score TCR-TCR, TCR-HLA and TCR-CMV co-occurrence, with a repertoire-size bias correction applied to TCR pairs. In a later analysis, false discovery rates were estimated by permuting HLA or CMV assignments 20 times. In a later analysis, co-occurring TCRs were grouped using DBSCAN, and TCRdist sequence similarity was added for clustering within HLA-allele-positive subsets. Repertoires with fewer than 30,000 or more than 120,000 public chains were left out of co-occurrence clustering, as were about 5 repertoires with anomalous nucleotide sharing. TCRdb obtained this table from immuneACCESS and retained in-frame rearrangements with V and J assigned. These tables miss some clones; where compared with another copy, unresolved V genes account for less than half of the shortfall, and the remainder is unexplained. The DNA gave D and trimming, while V, J and clone size come from that table. For this sample there are 95,000 or so clones; 81% appear just once. Approximately 4% of the sample rests with the top ten.

The sequencing input was PBMCs. This TCR came from a woman aged 70 to 79 in good health and CMV-seropositive. The sequence is built from TRBV5-4 and TRBJ2-7; 10 bases in between match TRBD2. The sequence in DNA is TGTGCCAGCAGCGCTGCATCTAGCGGGAGACGGGACGAGCAGTACTTC. Its translation is CASSAASSGRRDEQYF.